This T cell receptor beta chain derives from a study of shared clonotypes between healthy human individuals. The assay was immunoSEQ multiplex PCR, and TCRdb's table has in-frame clones only and misses some. The profile shows some 2,500,000 clones, approximately 94% of them singletons. Germline V gives CDR1 MDHEN, CDR2 SYDVKM. V lost 4 bases, J lost 4 bases, and 13 bases lay in between. The CDR3 totals 14 residues. The clonotype was recovered from a man younger than 30 in good health. Some clones in this sample may be carry-over from other donors' samples. The chain couples TRBV28 to TRBJ1-2; D is uncertain. The sample taken for sequencing was naive CD4+ T cells from PBMCs. The subset is: CD45RA+ positively selected. CDR3 amino acids: CASSSYRGIYGYTF. Written as DNA, the CDR3 is TGTGCCAGCAGTTCCTACCGCGGGATCTATGGCTACACCTTC.